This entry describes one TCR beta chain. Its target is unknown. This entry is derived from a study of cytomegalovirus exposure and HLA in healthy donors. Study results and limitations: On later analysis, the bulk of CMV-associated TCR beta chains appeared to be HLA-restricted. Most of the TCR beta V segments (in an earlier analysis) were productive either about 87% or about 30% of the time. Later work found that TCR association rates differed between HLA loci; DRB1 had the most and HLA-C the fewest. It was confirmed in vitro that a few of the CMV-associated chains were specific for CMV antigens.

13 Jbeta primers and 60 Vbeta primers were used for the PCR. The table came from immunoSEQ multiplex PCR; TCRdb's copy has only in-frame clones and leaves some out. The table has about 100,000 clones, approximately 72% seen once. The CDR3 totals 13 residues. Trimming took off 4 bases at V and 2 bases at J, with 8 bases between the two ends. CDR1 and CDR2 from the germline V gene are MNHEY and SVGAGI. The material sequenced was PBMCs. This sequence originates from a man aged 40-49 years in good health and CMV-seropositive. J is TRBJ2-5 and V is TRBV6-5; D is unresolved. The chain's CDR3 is CASSLPQQETQYF. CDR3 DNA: TGTGCCAGCAGTTTACCACAGCAAGAGACCCAGTACTTC.